This TCR beta chain is drawn from a study of blood T cell repertoires in COVID-19. Looking at the study overall: Material from acute and convalescent COVID-19 was sourced from the United States, Italy and Spain. PBMCs, B-cell-depleted T cells, or T cells were the source of the cDNA or gDNA that made up the material.

In the original workflow: Reference gene primer amplification in the assay estimated nucleated cell counts. Libraries were prepared by immunoSEQ multiplex PCR; TCRdb keeps only in-frame clonotypes and omits some of them. The DNA gave D and trimming, while V, J and clone size come from that table. The sample has roughly 27,000 clones; 85% to 90% are singletons. This CDR3 has 17 amino acids. Germline CDR1 GTSNPN, CDR2 SVGIG (reference sequence). V shed 1 base and J shed 7 bases, with 20 bases lying between them. Sequencing was performed on peripheral blood. The gene calls are TRBV30 and TRBJ1-6; D ambiguous. The sequence was collected from a human donor in a cohort sampled during active COVID-19. CDR3 residues: CAWSGEGGSQENSPLHF. The CDR3 nucleotides read TGTGCCTGGAGTGGTGAGGGCGGATCCCAGGAGAATTCACCCCTCCACTTT.